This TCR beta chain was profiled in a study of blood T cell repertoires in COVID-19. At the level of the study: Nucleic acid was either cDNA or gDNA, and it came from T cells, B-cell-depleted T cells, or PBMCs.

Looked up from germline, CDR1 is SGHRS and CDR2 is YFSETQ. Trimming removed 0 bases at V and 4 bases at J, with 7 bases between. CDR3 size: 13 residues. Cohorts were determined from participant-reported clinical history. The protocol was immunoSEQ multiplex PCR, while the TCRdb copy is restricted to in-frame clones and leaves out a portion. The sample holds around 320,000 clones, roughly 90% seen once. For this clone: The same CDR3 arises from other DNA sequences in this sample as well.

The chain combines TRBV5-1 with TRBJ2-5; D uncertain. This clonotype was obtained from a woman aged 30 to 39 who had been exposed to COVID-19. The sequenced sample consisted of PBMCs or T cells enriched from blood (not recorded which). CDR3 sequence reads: CASSLGVGETQYF. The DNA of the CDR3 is TGCGCCAGCAGCTTGGGAGTTGGAGAGACCCAGTACTTC. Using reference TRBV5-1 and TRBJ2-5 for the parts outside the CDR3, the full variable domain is KAGVTQTPRYLIKTRGQQVTLSCSPISGHRSVSWYQQTPGQGLQFLFEYFSETQRNKGNFPGRFSGRQFSNSRSEMNVSTLELGDSALYLCASSLGVGETQYFGPGTRLLVL.